The 14 T cell receptor beta chains below come from one sample, sequenced in a study of CD8+CD57+ T cells in acquired aplastic anemia. Sequencing was done on patients that had shown CD8+CD57+ cell expansion by flow cytometry. TCR beta VDJ combinations and CDR3 sequences were profiled from genomic DNA. TCRdb used MiXCR to reprocess the reads, holding one entry per CDR3 protein. This sample carries about 190,000 distinct CDR3 sequences, more than 45% of them seen once, and the ten largest clones take around 9.7%. The sequenced material came from sorted CD4+, CD8+, or CD8+CD57+ T cells (not recorded which) from PBMCs. The source of these receptors is a human donor with aplastic anemia.

This rearrangement joins TRBV15 to TRBJ2-5; D remains unclear. V lost 1 base and J 3 bases, leaving 6 bases between the germline ends. Germline CDR1 LNHNV, CDR2 YYDKDF (reference sequence). The CDR3 extends over 13 amino acids. The CDR3 sequence: CATSRGTKETQYF. Here the CDR3 DNA reads TGTGCCACCAGCAGAGGCACAAAAGAGACCCAGTACTTC.

To note about this clonotype: A clone one base away is much larger, so this may be a read error. The V gene is TRBV7-3, the J gene TRBJ2-1; a possible D gene is TRBD2 (5 bases). Germline V gene sequence: CDR1 SGHTA, CDR2 FQGTGA. Trimming cost V 1 base and J 7 bases, with 17 bases left between them. There are 16 residues in the CDR3. CDR3 amino acids: CASSLNARTGWNEQFF. The CDR3 nucleotides read TGTGCCAGCAGCTTAAACGCCCGGACTGGCTGGAATGAGCAGTTCTTC.

The chain is built from TRBV12-3 or TRBV12-4 and TRBJ1-2; D is uncertain. Trimming pared 3 bases from V and 5 bases from J, leaving 10 bases between. This CDR3 has 13 amino acids. The DNA for the CDR3 is TGTGCCAGCAGTTTTGGGAGCACATATGGCTACACCTTC. Translated: CASSFGSTYGYTF.

This clonotype was detected ten times or more. V gene TRBV4-1 combines with J gene TRBJ2-7; weak D call: TRBD2 (5 bases). There are 13 residues in the CDR3. Trimming shortened V by 5 bases and J by 0 bases, and 8 bases separated the two germline ends. Germline V CDR1 and CDR2: MGHRA, YSYEKL. CDR3 DNA: TGCGCCAGCAGCAGGACTGTCTCCTACGAGCAGTACTTC. Its translation: CASSRTVSYEQYF.

The chain carries TRBV29-1 and TRBJ2-7, with 10 bases lining up with TRBD2. J was trimmed by 5 bases and V by 1 base; bases with no gene match: 5. This CDR3 region has 14 residues. Per germline, CDR1 SQVTM and CDR2 ANQGSEA. CDR3 coding DNA: TGCAGCGTTGAAGGAGCGGGGGGGGCCGACGAGCAGTACTTC. This sequence encodes CSVEGAGGADEQYF.

This chain uses TRBV5-1 with TRBJ2-5; possibly TRBD1 for D (6 bases). CDR3 length equals 14 residues. Germline assignment: CDR1 SGHRS and CDR2 YFSETQ. Trimming took off 1 base at V and 4 bases at J, with 11 bases between the two ends. CDR3 in amino acids: CASSLLQGSETQYF. CDR3 coding DNA: TGCGCCAGCAGCTTGCTACAGGGCTCAGAGACCCAGTACTTC.

This clonotype was counted many times. The CDR3 nucleotides are TGTGCCAGCAGCTGGGGACGGGACAATGAGCAGTTCTTC. Its translation: CASSWGRDNEQFF. The chain is built from TRBV7-2 and TRBJ2-1; D could derive from TRBD1 or TRBD2 (5 bases each). The CDR3 sequence is 13 residues long. The V end lost 4 bases, the J end lost 5 bases, and 9 bases lay between the germline ends. CDR1 and CDR2 (germline): SGHTA, FQGNSA.

V usage is TRBV25-1 and J usage is TRBJ2-5, with D possibly being TRBD1 (6 bases). From germline, CDR1 is MGHDK and CDR2 SYGVNS. CDR3 length: 13 residues. CDR3 loop: CASHRSGDETQYF. The CDR3 DNA is TGTGCTAGTCACAGGTCAGGGGATGAGACCCAGTACTTC.

The chain's CDR3 is CSARVIGDTDTQYF. The CDR3, as DNA: TGCAGTGCTAGAGTCATCGGGGACACAGATACGCAGTATTTT. The chain combines TRBV20-1 with TRBJ2-3; possible D gene TRBD2, 5 bases. Trimming stripped 1 base from V and 2 bases from J, with 10 bases between. Looked up from germline, CDR1 is DFQATT and CDR2 is SNEGSKA (reference sequence). This CDR3 contains 14 residues.

Concerning this clonotype: Possible read error: a much larger clone is one base away. The rearrangement links TRBV10-2 to TRBJ1-2; the match to TRBD1 covers 10 bases. Germline loops: CDR1 WSHSY, CDR2 SAAADI. The CDR3 totals 12 residues. CDR3 DNA: TGTACCACCGCGACAGGGGGCGAGGGCTACACCTTC. Its translation is CTTATGGEGYTF.

This clonotype appeared many times. This chain joins TRBV20-1 and TRBJ2-1; TRBD2 matches 9 bases. CDR1 is DFQATT, CDR2 SNEGSKA, per germline (reference sequence). V was clipped by 0 bases and J by 4 bases; unmatched bases: 19. The CDR3 runs 20 residues. The DNA of the CDR3 is TGCAGTGCTAGAGATGGAAAATGGCGGGAGGGCAGGAAAGGTTACAATGAGCAGTTCTTC. This encodes CSARDGKWREGRKGYNEQFF.

The chain recombines TRBV2 with TRBJ2-7; perhaps TRBD2 as D (7 bases). The germline V gene encodes CDR1 SNHLY and CDR2 FYNNEI. The CDR3 length is 14 residues. Trimming shortened V by 4 bases and J by 7 bases, and 17 bases separated the two germline ends. The DNA for the CDR3 is TGTGCCAGCAGTGTCTCGGGACACGGGGGGGAGCAGTACTTC. This translates into CASSVSGHGGEQYF. Using reference TRBV2 and TRBJ2-7 for the parts outside the CDR3, the full variable domain is EPEVTQTPSHQVTQMGQEVILRCVPISNHLYFYWYRQILGQKVEFLVSFYNNEISEKSEIFDDQFSVERPDGSNFTLKIRSTKLEDSAMYFCASSVSGHGGEQYFGPGTRLTVT.

The rearrangement joins TRBV10-2 to TRBJ1-1; no reliable D call. The CDR3 extends over 14 amino acids. Germline V gene lookup returns CDR1 WSHSY and CDR2 SAAADI. The ends were cut back, 7 bases at V and 1 base at J, with 13 bases in the middle. CDR3 nucleotides: TGCGCCAGCAAGGAAGGGAGTGCGAACACTGAAGCTTTCTTT. The encoded protein is CASKEGSANTEAFF.

This clonotype was seen a handful of times. This chain connects TRBV3-1 to TRBJ1-2, with D perhaps matching TRBD1 (6 bases). The length of the CDR3 is 18 residues. Germline-derived CDR1 and CDR2 are LGHDT and YNNKEL (reference sequence). The V and J ends lost 0 bases and 4 bases respectively, with 21 bases between them. DNA for the CDR3: TGTGCCAGCAGCCAAGATCGGGGGCCGGGCACGAATTCCTATGGCTACACCTTC. Translation gives CASSQDRGPGTNSYGYTF.